The rows below give T cell receptor beta chains drawn from one sample of a study of blood T cell repertoires in COVID-19. Repertoires were generated with immunoSEQ multiplex PCR, while TCRdb's copy carries only in-frame clones and drops some. The sample has 35,000 to 50,000 clones; approximately 81% are singletons. Sequenced: peripheral blood. These receptors were obtained from a man in his 60s in a cohort sampled during active COVID-19. Each CDR3 is given with its conserved first and last residue. D genes are given only for firm matches. Size values are once, few and many counts, or a class for expanded clones, and some rows have none.

v_gene	abundance	j_gene	d_gene	CDR3nt	CDR3aa
TRBV7-8	NA	TRBJ2-3	NA	TGTGCCAGCAGCTTACTCGGGGATACGCAGTATTTT	CASSLLGDTQYF
TRBV7-9	NA	TRBJ1-1	NA	TGTGCCAGCAGCTTAGGGGTGGAGGACACTGAAGCTTTCTTT	CASSLGVEDTEAFF
TRBV6-5	NA	TRBJ2-1	TRBD1	TGTGCCAGCGACAGGGGGCCCTACAATGAGCAGTTCTTC	CASDRGPYNEQFF
TRBV19	NA	TRBJ2-1	TRBD2	TGTGCCAGTAGTGGGCCCGGGACTAGCGGGGGGGTCTACAATGAGCAGTTCTTC	CASSGPGTSGGVYNEQFF
TRBV5-6	NA	TRBJ1-1	TRBD1	TGTGCCAGCAGCTCATACAGGGGGCGCGATGGGGCTTTCTTT	CASSSYRGRDGAFF
TRBV11-2	NA	TRBJ2-5	TRBD1	TGTGCCAGCAGCCCGACAGGGAAAGAGACCCAGTACTTC	CASSPTGKETQYF
TRBV7-2	NA	TRBJ2-1	TRBD2	TGTGCCAGCAGCCAAAGACCGGGACTAGGCAGTAAAAATGAGCAGTTCTTC	CASSQRPGLGSKNEQFF
TRBV6-5	NA	TRBJ1-1	TRBD1	TGTGCCAGCAGTTACGGACAGGGGGCGCGGAACACTGAAGCTTTCTTT	CASSYGQGARNTEAFF
TRBV19	NA	TRBJ1-2	TRBD1	TGTGCCAGTAGTATTGGTAGGGACAGGGGTCACTATGGCTACACCTTC	CASSIGRDRGHYGYTF
TRBV4-3	NA	TRBJ1-5	NA	TGCGCCAGCAGCCGGGCTGTCGGCAGCAATCAGCCCCAGCATTTT	CASSRAVGSNQPQHF
TRBV9	NA	TRBJ1-2	NA	TGTGCCAGCAGCCCGTGGGGGGATAACTATGGCTACACCTTC	CASSPWGDNYGYTF
TRBV19	once	TRBJ1-5	TRBD1	TGTGCCAGTAGTATGCTGCCCGGACAGGGGGGAGGTCAGCCCCAGCATTTT	CASSMLPGQGGGQPQHF
TRBV3-1/TRBV3-2	NA	TRBJ1-1	NA	TGTGCCACCGCCGGTGCCCAGAGGACTGAAGCTTTCTTT	CATAGAQRTEAFF
TRBV6-5	NA	TRBJ2-5	TRBD1	TGTGCCAGCAGCTCCACAGGGGTTCCTCCAGAGACCCAGTACTTC	CASSSTGVPPETQYF
TRBV28	once	TRBJ1-2	TRBD1	TGTGCCAGCAGGGGACAGGGCTATGGCTACACCTTC	CASRGQGYGYTF
TRBV18	NA	TRBJ1-1	TRBD1	TGTGCCAGCTCACCCTTAGGGACAGAGAACACTGAAGCTTTCTTT	CASSPLGTENTEAFF
TRBV6-1	NA	TRBJ2-3	NA	TGTGCCAGCAGTGAATTCAGGACTCGCAGCACAGATACGCAGTATTTT	CASSEFRTRSTDTQYF
TRBV18	NA	TRBJ1-3	NA	TGTGCCAGCTCACTCGACCGGGAGCCTGGGAACACCATATATTTT	CASSLDREPGNTIYF
TRBV9	NA	TRBJ2-4	TRBD1	TGTGCCAGCAGCGTAACAGACAGGGTCGGGAACATTCAGTACTTC	CASSVTDRVGNIQYF
TRBV24-1	NA	TRBJ1-2	TRBD1	TGTGCCACCAGCGGAGGTGTTCTTTCTGACAGGGAAGGCTACACCTTC	CATSGGVLSDREGYTF
TRBV30	NA	TRBJ2-7	NA	TGTGCCTGGAGTGTGACAGGTCCCTACGAGCAGTACTTC	CAWSVTGPYEQYF
TRBV19	NA	TRBJ2-6	NA	TGTGCCAGTAGTGTTTCAGGGGCCAACGTCCTGACTTTC	CASSVSGANVLTF
TRBV14	NA	TRBJ1-1	TRBD1	TGTGCCAGCAGCCGGGGGACAGGGAAAGCTTTCTTT	CASSRGTGKAFF
TRBV4-2	NA	TRBJ1-1	NA	TGTGCCAGCAGCCAGCTTTATCAGGTGAACACTGAAGCTTTCTTT	CASSQLYQVNTEAFF
TRBV7-2	NA	TRBJ2-1	TRBD2	TGTGCCAGCAGCTTCCCTAGCGGGAGGTATAATGAGCAGTTCTTC	CASSFPSGRYNEQFF
TRBV5-1	NA	TRBJ2-3	NA	TGCGCCAGCAGCTACGGGACATCCCTCAGCACAGATACGCAGTATTTT	CASSYGTSLSTDTQYF
TRBV25-1	few	TRBJ2-2	TRBD1	TGTGCCAGCGTCGGGACAGGCGCCACCGGGGAGCTGTTTTTT	CASVGTGATGELFF
TRBV28	NA	TRBJ1-2	NA	TGTGCCAGCAGTTTAGCTGGCAGGGCTAACTATGGCTACACCTTC	CASSLAGRANYGYTF
TRBV19	once	TRBJ2-7	TRBD2	TGTGCCAGTAGTATGGTCAGCGGGAGACGATCCGAGCAGTACTTC	CASSMVSGRRSEQYF
TRBV5-1	NA	TRBJ2-7	NA	TGCGCCAGCAGCGAACCGGCGGGCGACGAGCAGTACTTC	CASSEPAGDEQYF
TRBV11-3	NA	TRBJ2-2	NA	TGTGCCAGCAGCTTAGAGAAGGGGCGCGCCGGGGAGCTGTTTTTT	CASSLEKGRAGELFF
TRBV27	few	TRBJ2-7	TRBD2	TGTGCCAGCAGTTTATATTCCGGGGGGTACGAGCAGTACTTC	CASSLYSGGYEQYF
TRBV3-1/TRBV3-2	NA	TRBJ1-1	NA	TGTGCCAGCAGCCAAACGGGAAAGGGGGATACTGAAGCTTTCTTT	CASSQTGKGDTEAFF
TRBV19	NA	TRBJ1-5	TRBD1	TGTGCCAGTAGTGTCGACAGGGCCGGGAGTCAGCCCCAGCATTTT	CASSVDRAGSQPQHF
TRBV3-1/TRBV3-2	NA	TRBJ2-5	TRBD1	TGTGCCAGCACGGCCGGACAGGGTGTCCAAGAGACCCAGTACTTC	CASTAGQGVQETQYF
TRBV7-2	once	TRBJ1-6	NA	TGTGCCAGCAGCTTAGGGTCCACTTTAAACTCACCCCTCCACTTT	CASSLGSTLNSPLHF
TRBV7-2	NA	TRBJ1-2	NA	TGTGCCAGCAGCCCCGGTTACACCTTC	CASSPGYTF
TRBV6-5	NA	TRBJ2-7	TRBD1	TGTGCCAGCAGTTACGGGACAGGGGGCCCCTACGAGCAGTACTTC	CASSYGTGGPYEQYF
TRBV20-1	NA	TRBJ2-7	NA	TGCAGTGCTAGAGCTACTAACGAGCAGTACTTC	CSARATNEQYF
TRBV1	NA	TRBJ2-7	NA	TGCACCAGCAGCCAAGGAGGGAACCCCTCCTACGAGCAGTACTTC	CTSSQGGNPSYEQYF
TRBV10-2	once	TRBJ2-3	NA	TGCGCCAGCAGGATGAACAGGGATACGCAGTATTTT	CASRMNRDTQYF
TRBV5-1	NA	TRBJ2-7	TRBD1	TGCGCCAGCAGCTTGGGGGGGACAGGGACCTACGAGCAGTACTTC	CASSLGGTGTYEQYF
TRBV11-3	NA	TRBJ2-4	TRBD1	TGTGCCAGCAGCCGAGGGGACAGCCAGGGGGACTTC	CASSRGDSQGDF
TRBV24-1	NA	TRBJ1-2	NA	TGTGCCACCAGTGATTTGCAAAAGATTGGCCGATATGGCTACACCTTC	CATSDLQKIGRYGYTF
TRBV29-1	NA	TRBJ2-1	TRBD2	TGCAGCGTTTCATATCTAGCGGGAAACAATGAGCAGTTCTTC	CSVSYLAGNNEQFF
TRBV21-1	NA	TRBJ1-6	NA	TGTGCCAGCAGTAGGACAGGCTCACCCCTCCACTTT	CASSRTGSPLHF
TRBV2	NA	TRBJ1-1	NA	TGTGCCAGCAGTGAAAGGGGCAGGGCAACTGAAGCTTTCTTT	CASSERGRATEAFF
TRBV3-1/TRBV3-2	once	TRBJ1-4	NA	TGTGCCAGCAGCCAGGGTGCGGGGTTTGAAAAACTGTTTTTT	CASSQGAGFEKLFF
TRBV9	NA	TRBJ2-4	TRBD1	TGTGCCAGCAGCCCCTCGACAGGGAGAGCTCTAACAAACATTCAGTACTTC	CASSPSTGRALTNIQYF
TRBV9	NA	TRBJ1-6	NA	TGTGCCAGCAGCGCCGGCTATAATTCACCCCTCCACTTT	CASSAGYNSPLHF
TRBV30	few	TRBJ2-5	NA	TGTGCCTGGAGGGGCGGGCGAGAGACCCAGTACTTC	CAWRGGRETQYF
TRBV6-1	few	TRBJ2-6	NA	TGTGCCAGCAGTGCGAGGCCCGGCAGGGATTCTGGGGCCAACGTCCTGACTTTC	CASSARPGRDSGANVLTF